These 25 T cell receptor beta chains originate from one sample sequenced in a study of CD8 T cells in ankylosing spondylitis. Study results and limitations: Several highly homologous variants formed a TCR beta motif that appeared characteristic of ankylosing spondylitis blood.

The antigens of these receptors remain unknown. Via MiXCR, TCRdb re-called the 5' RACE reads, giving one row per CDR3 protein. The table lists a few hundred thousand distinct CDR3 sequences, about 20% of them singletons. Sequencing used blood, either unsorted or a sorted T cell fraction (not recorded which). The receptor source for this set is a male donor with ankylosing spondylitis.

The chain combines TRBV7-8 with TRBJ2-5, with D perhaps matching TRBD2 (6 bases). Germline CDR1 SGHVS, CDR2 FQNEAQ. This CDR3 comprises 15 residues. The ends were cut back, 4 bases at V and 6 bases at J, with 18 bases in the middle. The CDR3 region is CASSSLRGRIQTQYF. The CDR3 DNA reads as TGTGCCAGCAGCTCCTTACGGGGGAGGATCCAGACCCAGTACTTC.

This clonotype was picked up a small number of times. This CDR3 reads CASSPEGNTIYF. The CDR3 region has the DNA TGTGCCAGCAGCCCCGAGGGTAACACCATATATTTT. This chain joins TRBV13 and TRBJ1-3, with D uncertain. The CDR3 contains 12 residues. Between the trimmed V and J ends, which lost 5 bases and 7 bases, there was a span of 9 bases. The V gene's germline CDR1 is PRHDT and CDR2 FYEKMQ (reference sequence).

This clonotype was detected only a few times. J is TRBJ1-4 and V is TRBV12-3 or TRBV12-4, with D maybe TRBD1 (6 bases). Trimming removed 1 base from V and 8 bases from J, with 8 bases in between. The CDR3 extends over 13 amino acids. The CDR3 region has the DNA TGTGCCAGCAGTTTAGGGACAGTGGAAAAACTGTTTTTT. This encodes CASSLGTVEKLFF.

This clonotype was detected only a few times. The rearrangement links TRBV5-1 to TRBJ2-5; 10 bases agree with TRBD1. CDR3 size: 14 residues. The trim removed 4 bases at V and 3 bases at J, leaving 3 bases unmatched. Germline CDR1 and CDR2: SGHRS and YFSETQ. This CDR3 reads CASSGTGVEETQYF. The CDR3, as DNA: TGCGCCAGCAGCGGGACAGGGGTCGAAGAGACCCAGTACTTC.

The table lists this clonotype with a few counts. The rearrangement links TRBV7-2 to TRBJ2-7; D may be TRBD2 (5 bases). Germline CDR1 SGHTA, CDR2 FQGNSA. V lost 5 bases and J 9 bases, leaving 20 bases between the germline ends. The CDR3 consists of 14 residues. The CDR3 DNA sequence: TGTGCCAGCAGCCCCTCAGCCGGCGCGGGTGGGCAGTACTTC. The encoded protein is CASSPSAGAGGQYF.

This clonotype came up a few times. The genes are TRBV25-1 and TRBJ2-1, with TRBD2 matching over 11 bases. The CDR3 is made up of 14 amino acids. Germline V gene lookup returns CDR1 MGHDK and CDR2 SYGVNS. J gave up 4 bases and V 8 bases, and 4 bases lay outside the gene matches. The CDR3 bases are TGTGCCAGCGGTGGGACTAGCGGATACAATGAGCAGTTCTTC. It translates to CASGGTSGYNEQFF.

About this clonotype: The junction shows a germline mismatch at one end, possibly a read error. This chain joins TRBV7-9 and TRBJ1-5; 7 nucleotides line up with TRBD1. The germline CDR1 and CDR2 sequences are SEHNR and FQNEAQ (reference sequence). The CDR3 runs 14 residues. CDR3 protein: CASSKQGRDQPQHF. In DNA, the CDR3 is TGTGCCAGCAGCAAACAGGGGAGGGATCAACCCCAGCATTTT.

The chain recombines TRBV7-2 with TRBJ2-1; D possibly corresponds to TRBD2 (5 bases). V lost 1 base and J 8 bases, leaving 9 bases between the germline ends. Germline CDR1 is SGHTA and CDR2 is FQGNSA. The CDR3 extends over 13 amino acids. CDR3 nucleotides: TGTGCCAGCAGCTTAGGAGGGCACGATGAGCAGTTCTTC. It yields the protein CASSLGGHDEQFF.

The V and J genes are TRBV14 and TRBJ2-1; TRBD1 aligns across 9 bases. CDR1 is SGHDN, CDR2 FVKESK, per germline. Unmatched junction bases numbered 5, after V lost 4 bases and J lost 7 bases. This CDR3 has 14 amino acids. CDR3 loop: CASSLQGARNEQFF. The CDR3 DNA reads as TGTGCCAGCAGCCTACAGGGGGCGAGGAATGAGCAGTTCTTC.

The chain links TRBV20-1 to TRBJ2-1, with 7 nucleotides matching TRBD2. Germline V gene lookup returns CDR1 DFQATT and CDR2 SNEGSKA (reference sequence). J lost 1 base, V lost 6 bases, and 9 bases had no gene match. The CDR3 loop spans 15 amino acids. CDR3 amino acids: CSARPLARSYNEQFF. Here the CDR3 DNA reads TGCAGTGCCCGCCCACTAGCGAGATCCTACAATGAGCAGTTCTTC.

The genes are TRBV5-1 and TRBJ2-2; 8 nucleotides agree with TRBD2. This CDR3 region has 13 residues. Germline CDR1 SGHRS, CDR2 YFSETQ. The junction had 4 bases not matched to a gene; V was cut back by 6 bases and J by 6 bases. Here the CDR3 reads CASTIAGPGELFF. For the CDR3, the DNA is TGCGCCAGCACTATAGCGGGACCCGGGGAGCTGTTTTTT.

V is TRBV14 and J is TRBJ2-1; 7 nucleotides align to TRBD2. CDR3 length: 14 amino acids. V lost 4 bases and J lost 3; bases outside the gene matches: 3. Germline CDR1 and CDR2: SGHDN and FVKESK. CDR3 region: CASSRLADYNEQFF. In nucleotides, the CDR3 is TGTGCCAGCAGCCGGCTAGCGGACTACAATGAGCAGTTCTTC.

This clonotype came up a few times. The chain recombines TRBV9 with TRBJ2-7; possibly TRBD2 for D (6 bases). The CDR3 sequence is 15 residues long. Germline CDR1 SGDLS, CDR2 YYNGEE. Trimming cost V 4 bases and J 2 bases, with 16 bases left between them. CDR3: CASSPSLSGAYEQYF. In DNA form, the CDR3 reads TGTGCCAGCAGCCCTTCCCTTAGCGGTGCCTACGAGCAGTACTTC. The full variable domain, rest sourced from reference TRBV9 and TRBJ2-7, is DSGVTQTPKHLITATGQRVTLRCSPRSGDLSVYWYQQSLDQGLQFLIQYYNGEERAKGNILERFSAQQFPDLHSELNLSSLELGDSALYFCASSPSLSGAYEQYFGPGTRLTVT.

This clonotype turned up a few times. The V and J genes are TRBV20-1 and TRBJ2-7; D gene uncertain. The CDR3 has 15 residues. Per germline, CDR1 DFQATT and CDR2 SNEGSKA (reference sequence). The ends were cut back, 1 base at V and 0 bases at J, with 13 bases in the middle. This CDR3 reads CSARGGQEFSYEQYF. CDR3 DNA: TGCAGTGCTAGAGGCGGCCAGGAATTCTCCTACGAGCAGTACTTC.

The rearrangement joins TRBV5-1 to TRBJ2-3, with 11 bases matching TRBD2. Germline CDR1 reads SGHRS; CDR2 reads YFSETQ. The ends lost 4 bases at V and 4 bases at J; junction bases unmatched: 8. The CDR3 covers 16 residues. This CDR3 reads CASSTGLADIPDTQYF. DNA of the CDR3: TGCGCCAGCAGCACGGGACTAGCGGACATTCCAGATACGCAGTATTTT.

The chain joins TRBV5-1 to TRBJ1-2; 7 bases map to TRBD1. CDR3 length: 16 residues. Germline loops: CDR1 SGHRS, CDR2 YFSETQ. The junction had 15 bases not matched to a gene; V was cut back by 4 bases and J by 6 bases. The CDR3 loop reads CASSRGVDDRVDGYTF. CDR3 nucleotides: TGCGCCAGCAGCCGGGGCGTCGACGACAGGGTAGATGGCTACACCTTC.

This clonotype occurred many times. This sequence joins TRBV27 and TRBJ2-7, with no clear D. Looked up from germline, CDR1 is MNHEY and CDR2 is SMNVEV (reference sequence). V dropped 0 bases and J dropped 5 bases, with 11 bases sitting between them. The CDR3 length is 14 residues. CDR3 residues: CASSLSFSRNEQYF. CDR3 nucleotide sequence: TGTGCCAGCAGTTTATCGTTTAGTCGTAACGAGCAGTACTTC.

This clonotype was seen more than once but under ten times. CDR3 sequence (DNA): TGCGCCAGCAGCCCGAACAGGGGGCGACATAATGAGCAGTTCTTC. This gives the protein CASSPNRGRHNEQFF. The rearrangement uses TRBV5-1 and TRBJ2-1; 9 bases are a match to TRBD1. The CDR3 is made up of 15 amino acids. From germline, CDR1 is SGHRS and CDR2 YFSETQ. V lost 4 bases, J lost 7 bases, and 9 bases stayed unmatched.

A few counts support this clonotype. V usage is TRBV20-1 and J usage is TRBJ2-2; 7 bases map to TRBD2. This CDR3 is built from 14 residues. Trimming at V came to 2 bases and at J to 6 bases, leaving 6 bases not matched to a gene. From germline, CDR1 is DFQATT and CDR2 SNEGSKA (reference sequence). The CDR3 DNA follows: TGCAGTGCTAGAAATAATGGGGGGGCCGGGGAGCTGTTTTTT. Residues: CSARNNGGAGELFF.

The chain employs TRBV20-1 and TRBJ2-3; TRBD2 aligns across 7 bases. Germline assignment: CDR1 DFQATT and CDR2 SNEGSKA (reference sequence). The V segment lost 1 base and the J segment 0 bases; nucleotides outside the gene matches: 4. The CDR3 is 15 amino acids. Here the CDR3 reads CSARGSGTSTDTQYF. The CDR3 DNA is TGCAGTGCTAGAGGCAGCGGGACTAGCACAGATACGCAGTATTTT.

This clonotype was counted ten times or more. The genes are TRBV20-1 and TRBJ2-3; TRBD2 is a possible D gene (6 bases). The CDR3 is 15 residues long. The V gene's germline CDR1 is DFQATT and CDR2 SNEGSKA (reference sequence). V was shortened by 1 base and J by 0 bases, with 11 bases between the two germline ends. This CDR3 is CSARATRPSTDTQYF. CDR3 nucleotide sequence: TGCAGTGCTAGAGCGACTAGGCCTAGCACAGATACGCAGTATTTT.

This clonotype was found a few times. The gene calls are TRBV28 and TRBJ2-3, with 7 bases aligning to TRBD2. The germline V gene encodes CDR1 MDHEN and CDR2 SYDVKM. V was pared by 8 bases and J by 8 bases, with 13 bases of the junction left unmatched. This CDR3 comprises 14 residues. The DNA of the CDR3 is TGTGCCAGCCGCCCGGCCCGCGGGAGAGGTACGCAGTATTTT. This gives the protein CASRPARGRGTQYF.

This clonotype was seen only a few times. The CDR3 DNA sequence: TGCGCCAGCAGCCAAGCTTCCTCCTACAATGAGCAGTTCTTC. This sequence encodes CASSQASSYNEQFF. The gene calls are TRBV4-3 and TRBJ2-1; no clear D. CDR1 and CDR2 from the germline V gene are LGHNA and YSLEER. Between the trimmed V and J ends, which lost 1 base and 0 bases, there was a span of 4 bases. The CDR3 runs to 14 residues.

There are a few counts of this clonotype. The CDR3 is CASSVGTGHGYTF. CDR3 coding DNA: TGTGCCAGCAGTGTAGGGACAGGGCATGGCTACACCTTC. The chain has TRBV12-3 or TRBV12-4 and TRBJ1-2, with 9 nucleotides matching TRBD1. Losses at the gene ends were 5 bases for V and 6 bases for J; bases not matched to a gene: 4. The CDR3 has 13 amino acids.

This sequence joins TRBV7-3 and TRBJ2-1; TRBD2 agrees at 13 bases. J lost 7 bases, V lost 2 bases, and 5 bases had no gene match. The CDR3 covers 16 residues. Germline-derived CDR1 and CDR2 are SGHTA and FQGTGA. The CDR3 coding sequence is TGTGCCAGCAGCTTATTTGGGACTAGCGGGGCAAATGAGCAGTTCTTC. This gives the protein CASSLFGTSGANEQFF.